These 26 T cell receptor beta chains were sequenced from one sample in a study of T cell responses to AZD1222 COVID-19 vaccine. Produced via immunoSEQ multiplex PCR; TCRdb's table is partial and in-frame only. The sample has 90,000 to 95,000 clones, approximately 90% seen once; the top ten hold more than 8.5%. This material consisted of peripheral blood, taken on day 0 of AZD1222 vaccination. The receptors were gathered from an adult in good health.

The J gene is TRBJ1-3, the V gene TRBV29-1; possible D gene TRBD1, 5 bases. The length of the CDR3 is 15 residues. V was shortened by 4 bases and J by 0 bases, with 13 bases between the two germline ends. Germline V gene data show CDR1 as SQVTM and CDR2 as ANQGSEA. The CDR3 is CSVVGDGSSGNTIYF. In nucleotides, the CDR3 is TGCAGCGTTGTGGGGGACGGAAGCTCTGGAAACACCATATATTTT.

The chain uses TRBV23-1 and TRBJ1-6; 11 bases fit TRBD1. TRBV23-1 belongs to the ORF category, with a function that is uncertain. CDR3 length: 14 amino acids. The junction had 3 bases not matched to a gene; V was cut back by 6 bases and J by 8 bases. CDR3 sequence reads: CASRTGQGDSPLHF. The CDR3 DNA reads TGCGCCAGCAGAACGGGACAGGGGGATTCACCCCTCCACTTT.

V and J are TRBV7-6 and TRBJ2-7, with 9 bases aligning to TRBD1. Germline-derived CDR1 and CDR2 are SGHVS and FNYEAQ. Trimming removed 2 bases from V and 4 bases from J; junction bases left unmatched: 3. This CDR3 contains 14 residues. CDR3 DNA sequence: TGTGCCAGCAGCTTAACCGACAGGGGGTACGAGCAGTACTTC. Its translation: CASSLTDRGYEQYF.

J is TRBJ1-2 and V is TRBV15, with D tentatively TRBD1 (6 bases). V lost 1 base to trimming and J lost 14 bases, with 20 bases between them. Per germline, CDR1 LNHNV and CDR2 YYDKDF (reference sequence). This CDR3 comprises 14 residues. This CDR3 reads CATSRVPTGFGGTF. The CDR3 DNA reads TGTGCCACCAGCAGAGTTCCGACAGGTTTCGGTGGGACCTTC.

This chain joins TRBV28 and TRBJ2-7; D might be TRBD1 (5 bases). This CDR3 has 13 residues. The germline gives CDR1 MDHEN, CDR2 SYDVKM. Deletions cut 7 bases from V and 0 bases from J, with 10 bases between. The CDR3 coding sequence is TGTGCCAGCATGGGCAGGGCCTCCTACGAGCAGTACTTC. This encodes CASMGRASYEQYF. Drawing the rest from reference TRBV28 and TRBJ2-7, the complete variable domain is DVKVTQSSRYLVKRTGEKVFLECVQDMDHENMFWYRQDPGLGLRLIYFSYDVKMKEKGDIPEGYSVSREKKERFSLILESASTNQTSMYLCASMGRASYEQYFGPGTRLTVT.

This chain uses TRBV5-1 with TRBJ2-2, with 8 bases matching TRBD1. The germline V gene has CDR1 SGHRS and CDR2 YFSETQ. Trimming removed 4 bases from V and 4 bases from J; junction bases left unmatched: 3. CDR3 size: 14 residues. In nucleotides, the CDR3 is TGCGCCAGCAGCCCGGGACAGGCCACCGGGGAGCTGTTTTTT. As protein: CASSPGQATGELFF.

The genes are TRBV6-5 and TRBJ1-1; D gene uncertain. V shed 8 bases and J shed 1 base, with 11 bases lying between them. CDR3 length equals 13 residues. CDR1 is MNHEY, CDR2 SVGAGI, per germline. The CDR3 protein is CASEITGNTEAFF. CDR3 nucleotide sequence: TGTGCCAGCGAAATTACGGGGAACACTGAAGCTTTCTTT.

V usage is TRBV5-1 and J usage is TRBJ2-7; 13 positions match TRBD2. The CDR3 has 15 amino acids. Germline V gene data show CDR1 as SGHRS and CDR2 as YFSETQ. V dropped 0 bases and J dropped 7; count of bases not matched to a gene: 4. This CDR3 is CASSLETSGRYEQYF. Written as DNA, the CDR3 is TGCGCCAGCAGCTTGGAGACTAGCGGGAGGTATGAGCAGTACTTC.

This clone was observed a single time. V and J are TRBV12-3 or TRBV12-4 and TRBJ2-7, with D maybe TRBD1 (6 bases). The V gene lost 3 bases and the J gene lost 6 bases, with 9 bases spanning the gap. CDR3 size: 12 residues. In DNA form, the CDR3 reads TGTGCCAGCAGTTTTAGCAGGGGCGAGCAGTACTTC. It is translated as CASSFSRGEQYF.

The CDR3 spells CASRGQAYTEAFF. In DNA form, the CDR3 reads TGTGCCAGCAGGGGACAGGCGTACACTGAAGCTTTCTTT. This chain connects TRBV5-4 to TRBJ1-1, with TRBD1 matching over 8 bases. CDR3 length equals 13 residues. The V gene's germline CDR1 is SGHNT and CDR2 YYREEE (reference sequence). The ends lost 5 bases at V and 3 bases at J; junction bases unmatched: 3. The full variable domain, its missing parts supplied by reference TRBV5-4 and TRBJ1-1, is ETGVTQSPTHLIKTRGQQVTLRCSSQSGHNTVSWYQQALGQGPQFIFQYYREEENGRGNFPPRFSGLQFPNYSSELNVNALELDDSALYLCASRGQAYTEAFFGQGTRLTVV.

In its sample, this clone was seen once. The chain recombines TRBV5-1 with TRBJ1-5; weak D call: TRBD1 (5 bases). V gave up 0 bases and J gave up 1 base, with 8 bases separating them. From germline, CDR1 is SGHRS and CDR2 YFSETQ. This CDR3 is 15 amino acids long. The CDR3 here is CASSLDGGSNQPQHF. CDR3 coding DNA: TGCGCCAGCAGCTTGGACGGGGGGAGCAATCAGCCCCAGCATTTT.

The rearrangement uses TRBV6-2 or TRBV6-3 and TRBJ1-1, with 11 positions matching TRBD1. The ends lost 2 bases at V and 3 bases at J; junction bases unmatched: 8. Germline CDR1 MNHEY, CDR2 SVGEGT. The CDR3 sequence is 17 residues long. DNA of the CDR3: TGTGCCAGCAGTTACCTTCCTGGACAGGGGGCGGACACTGAAGCTTTCTTT. It codes for CASSYLPGQGADTEAFF.

J is TRBJ2-7 and V is TRBV6-6, with TRBD1 identical over 8 bases. Germline V gene sequence: CDR1 MNHNY, CDR2 SVGAGI (reference sequence). This CDR3 comprises 16 residues. J was trimmed by 2 bases and V by 0 bases; bases with no gene match: 6. CDR3 in amino acids: CASSYSRTGRTYEQYF. The CDR3 nucleotides read TGTGCCAGCAGTTACTCGAGGACAGGGAGGACCTACGAGCAGTACTTC.

J is TRBJ1-5 and V is TRBV6-5; TRBD1 matches 7 bases. This CDR3 spans 14 amino acids. CDR1 and CDR2 (germline): MNHEY, SVGAGI. Trimming cost V 6 bases and J 6 bases; bases outside gene matches: 8. DNA for the CDR3: TGTGCCAGCAGCTTGCGGAGGGGGCTTCAGCCCCAGCATTTT. It codes for CASSLRRGLQPQHF.

V gene TRBV25-1 combines with J gene TRBJ2-1; 8 bases map to TRBD2. The CDR3 contains 13 residues. Germline lookup yields CDR1 MGHDK and CDR2 SYGVNS. The J segment lost 9 bases and the V segment lost 5 bases, leaving 6 bases of the junction unmatched. The CDR3 loop is CASSQAGVGEQFF. CDR3 nucleotide sequence: TGTGCCAGCAGTCAAGCGGGAGTGGGTGAGCAGTTCTTC.

V gene TRBV27 combines with J gene TRBJ1-3, with D possibly TRBD1 on 5 matching bases. The CDR3 covers 16 residues. Germline V gene data show CDR1 as MNHEY and CDR2 as SMNVEV (reference sequence). V dropped 5 bases and J dropped 0 bases, with 14 bases sitting between them. The CDR3: CASSLTRDLSGNTIYF. In DNA form, the CDR3 reads TGTGCCAGCAGTCTCACCCGGGACCTCTCTGGAAACACCATATATTTT.

V and J are TRBV6-5 and TRBJ2-1, with 8 positions matching TRBD2. Germline CDR1 is MNHEY and CDR2 is SVGAGI. This CDR3 comprises 15 residues. The V gene end was trimmed by 6 bases and the J gene end by 8 bases; junction bases not matched to a gene: 12. Here the CDR3 reads CASRLAGAASDEQFF. The CDR3 DNA follows: TGTGCCAGCAGGCTAGCGGGTGCGGCCTCCGATGAGCAGTTCTTC.

The chain couples TRBV2 to TRBJ1-2; the D gene is possibly TRBD1 (6 bases). Trimming left V 6 bases short and J 6 bases short, with 17 bases between. The length of the CDR3 is 14 residues. Germline V gives CDR1 SNHLY, CDR2 FYNNEI. CDR3 nucleotide sequence: TGTGCCAGCAGCTTAAGACAGGAATCCAATGGCTACACCTTC. This gives the protein CASSLRQESNGYTF.

The DNA of the CDR3 is TGTGCCAGCAGTACCGGGACAGGGACGGTCTATGGCTACACCTTC. Translated, it gives CASSTGTGTVYGYTF. The V gene is TRBV6-5, the J gene TRBJ1-2, with 9 bases matching TRBD1. This CDR3 is built from 15 residues. Germline CDR1 reads MNHEY; CDR2 reads SVGAGI. V was clipped by 5 bases and J by 4 bases; unmatched bases: 8.

This clone was observed a few times. The rearrangement links TRBV27 to TRBJ1-1, with unresolved D. Germline V gene data show CDR1 as MNHEY and CDR2 as SMNVEV (reference sequence). CDR3 size: 14 residues. V lost 8 bases, J lost 1 base, and 14 bases lay in between. In DNA, the CDR3 is TGTGCCAGCGTTCAGACCAACCCGAACACTGAAGCTTTCTTT. Its translation: CASVQTNPNTEAFF.

V and J are TRBV7-8 and TRBJ2-5, with 10 bases fitting TRBD2. Trimming removed 5 bases from V and 3 bases from J; junction bases left unmatched: 6. Germline loops: CDR1 SGHVS, CDR2 FQNEAQ. The CDR3 has 15 amino acids. The CDR3 DNA sequence: TGTGCCAGCAGCCGTCAAGGACTAGCGGAAGAGACCCAGTACTTC. It translates to CASSRQGLAEETQYF.

V usage is TRBV7-2 and J usage is TRBJ1-2, with D unclear. Germline V gives CDR1 SGHTA, CDR2 FQGNSA. This CDR3 spans 13 amino acids. V was trimmed by 3 bases and J by 3 bases, leaving 8 bases between them. CDR3 sequence: CASSFSQYYGYTF. DNA of the CDR3: TGTGCCAGCAGCTTCAGTCAGTACTATGGCTACACCTTC.

V gene TRBV6-5 combines with J gene TRBJ2-7; D gene unclear. The ends were cut back, 0 bases at V and 2 bases at J, with 11 bases in the middle. In germline, CDR1 is MNHEY, CDR2 SVGAGI. The CDR3 extends over 15 amino acids. As DNA, the CDR3 is TGTGCCAGCAGTTACTCTCGGGTGATCGCCTACGAGCAGTACTTC. This encodes CASSYSRVIAYEQYF.

The rearrangement links TRBV27 to TRBJ2-2; no clear D gene. Germline V gene lookup returns CDR1 MNHEY and CDR2 SMNVEV (reference sequence). V was shortened by 7 bases and J by 4 bases, with 16 bases between the two germline ends. The CDR3 has 15 residues. Here the CDR3 reads CASITTAGSTGELFF. In nucleotides, the CDR3 is TGTGCCAGCATAACAACGGCAGGATCCACCGGGGAGCTGTTTTTT.

This clone was detected only once. This sequence joins TRBV30 and TRBJ1-5; TRBD1 is a possible D gene (6 bases). Deletions cut 7 bases from V and 6 bases from J, with 10 bases between. Germline-derived CDR1 and CDR2 are GTSNPN and SVGIG (reference sequence). The CDR3 runs to 11 residues. The CDR3 region is CAFRGSQPQHF. CDR3 in DNA: TGTGCCTTCAGGGGAAGTCAGCCCCAGCATTTT.

This chain uses TRBV3-1 (or the pseudogene TRBV3-2) with TRBJ2-7; D is undetermined. Looked up from germline, CDR1 is LGHDT and CDR2 is YNNKEL (reference sequence). V gave up 4 bases and J gave up 2 bases, with 15 bases separating them. This CDR3 has 15 amino acids. The CDR3 sequence is CASSRTRAATYEQYF. CDR3 sequence (DNA): TGTGCCAGCAGCCGAACCCGGGCCGCAACCTACGAGCAGTACTTC.